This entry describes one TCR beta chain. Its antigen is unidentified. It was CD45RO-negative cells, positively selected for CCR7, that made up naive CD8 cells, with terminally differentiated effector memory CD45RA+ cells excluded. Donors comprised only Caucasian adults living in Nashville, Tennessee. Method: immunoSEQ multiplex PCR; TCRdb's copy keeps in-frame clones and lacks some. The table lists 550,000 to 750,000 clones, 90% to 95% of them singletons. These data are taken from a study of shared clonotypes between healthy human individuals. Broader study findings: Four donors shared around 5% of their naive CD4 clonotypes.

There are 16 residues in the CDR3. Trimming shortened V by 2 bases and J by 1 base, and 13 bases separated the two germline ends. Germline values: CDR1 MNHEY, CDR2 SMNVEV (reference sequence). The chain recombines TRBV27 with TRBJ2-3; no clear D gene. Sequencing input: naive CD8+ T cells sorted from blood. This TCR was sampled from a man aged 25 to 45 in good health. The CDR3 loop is CASSLTAIPRTDTQYF. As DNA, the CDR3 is TGTGCCAGCAGTTTAACAGCAATTCCCCGCACAGATACGCAGTATTTT.